This T cell receptor (beta chain) was retrieved from a study of shared clonotypes between healthy human individuals. Trimming left V 5 bases short and J 6 bases short, with 14 bases between. The germline V gene has CDR1 SEHNR and CDR2 FQNEAQ (reference sequence). CDR3 length: 14 amino acids. Evenly divided among several immunoSEQ plates was the genomic DNA of each subset. Per the original data handling: In the immunoSEQ data, sequences were junction-only and lacked quality scores, so filtering differed. Some clones are missing from TCRdb's copy, which holds only in-frame ones; the method was immunoSEQ multiplex PCR. V and J calls and clone size come straight from that table; D and trimming were deduced from the DNA. Among more than 1 million clones listed, approximately 80% were seen once. Findings and caveats of the study: The researchers took only blood, and tissue repertoires probably look different. Generation probabilities were higher for clonotypes shared across all four sorted-subset donors than for unshared ones.

With respect to this clone: The antigen remains undetermined.

This chain uses TRBV7-9 with TRBJ2-1; D may match TRBD1 or TRBD2 (5 bases each). Material: memory CD4+ T cells from PBMCs. Noted subset: CD45RA-negative fraction. The sequence was collected from a man younger than 35 in good health. Some clones in this sample may be carry-over from other donors' samples. In DNA, the CDR3 is TGTGCCAGCAGCCTCGGGACCCAAGTCAATGAGCAGTTCTTC. The encoded protein is CASSLGTQVNEQFF. Filled out from reference TRBV7-9 and TRBJ2-1, the complete variable domain reads DTGVSQNPRHKITKRGQNVTFRCDPISEHNRLYWYRQTLGQGPEFLTYFQNEAQLEKSRLLSDRFSAERPKGSFSTLEIQRTEQGDSAMYLCASSLGTQVNEQFFGPGTRLTVL.